The next 31 T cell receptor beta chains were all read from a single sample in a study of persistence of HIV-infected CD4 T cells. No antigens are known for them. The libraries were made with immunoSEQ version 4 in survey mode. Using immunoSEQ multiplex PCR, the repertoire was profiled, and TCRdb retains in-frame clones only, with some absent. The sample consists of under 45,000 clones, about 90% of them appearing once. Anti-CD3/anti-CD28 beads served as a nonspecific positive control stimulus. Responding CD4+ T cells were sorted by upregulation of both CD40 ligand and CD69. The sequencing here drew on CD4+ T cells sorted from PBMCs after 18-hour stimulation, taken from a patient who received antiretroviral therapy. The source is an adult man with HIV who was CMV-seropositive.

This chain uses TRBV28 with TRBJ1-2, with D unresolved. Germline loops: CDR1 MDHEN, CDR2 SYDVKM. The CDR3 has 15 residues. V was cut by 3 bases and J by 8 bases, with 19 bases left in between. The CDR3 loop is CASSLGSLARGGYTF. The DNA for the CDR3 is TGTGCCAGCAGTTTGGGCAGCCTAGCGAGAGGCGGCTACACCTTC.

This CDR3 reads CASSPMGQKRHEQYF. The CDR3 DNA reads TGTGCCAGCAGTCCCATGGGACAGAAACGTCACGAGCAGTACTTC. V and J are TRBV27 and TRBJ2-7; 7 nucleotides line up with TRBD1. Looked up from germline, CDR1 is MNHEY and CDR2 is SMNVEV (reference sequence). The CDR3 is made up of 15 amino acids. The J segment lost 5 bases and the V segment lost 5 bases, leaving 12 bases of the junction unmatched.

The J gene is TRBJ1-1, the V gene TRBV25-1; D is possibly TRBD1 (5 bases). This CDR3 contains 14 residues. Germline loops: CDR1 MGHDK, CDR2 SYGVNS. Trimming cost V 2 bases and J 3 bases, with 10 bases left between them. The CDR3 reads CASSEGRAYTEAFF. The CDR3 DNA sequence: TGTGCCAGCAGTGAAGGCAGGGCCTACACTGAAGCTTTCTTT.

This clone has only a few counts. The J gene is TRBJ2-6, the V gene TRBV5-1; D is perhaps TRBD1 (5 bases). V shed 1 base and J shed 0 bases, with 8 bases lying between them. Germline V lookup: CDR1 SGHRS, CDR2 YFSETQ. The CDR3 loop spans 16 amino acids. Here the CDR3 reads CASSLTGSSGANVLTF. The CDR3 nucleotides read TGCGCCAGCAGCTTGACAGGTTCCTCTGGGGCCAACGTCCTGACTTTC.

The table lists this clone with a count of one. The chain carries TRBV19 and TRBJ1-3; D uncertain. The CDR3 totals 14 residues. Per the germline V gene, CDR1 is LNHDA and CDR2 is SQIVND (reference sequence). V was shortened by 5 bases and J by 1 base, with 9 bases between the two germline ends. The CDR3 nucleotides are TGTGCCAGTAGTGTCCTCGAGTCTGGAAACACCATATATTTT. Its protein product is CASSVLESGNTIYF.

This chain connects TRBV12-3 or TRBV12-4 to TRBJ1-2, with no clear D. The CDR3 runs to 13 residues. Trimming stripped 3 bases from V and 8 bases from J, with 13 bases between. CDR3 region: CASSLEGFEGYTF. CDR3 sequence (DNA): TGTGCCAGCAGTTTGGAGGGATTCGAGGGCTACACCTTC.

The rearrangement links TRBV19 to TRBJ2-7; a possible D gene is TRBD1 (5 bases). V was cut by 0 bases and J by 1 base, with 7 bases left in between. This CDR3 comprises 14 residues. CDR1 and CDR2 from the germline V gene are LNHDA and SQIVND (reference sequence). CDR3 in DNA: TGTGCCAGTAGTATAGATCGACAGTCCTACGAGCAGTACTTC. This codes for CASSIDRQSYEQYF.

The chain links TRBV3-1 (or the pseudogene TRBV3-2) to TRBJ2-7, with D possibly TRBD1 on 6 matching bases. Trimming took 4 bases from V and 2 from J, leaving 12 bases between them. The CDR3 runs 14 residues. The germline V gene encodes CDR1 LGHDT and CDR2 YNNKEL (reference sequence). CDR3 in DNA: TGTGCCAGCAGCCCAGGGGTTTCACCCTACGAGCAGTACTTC. Translation gives CASSPGVSPYEQYF.

The chain joins TRBV7-2 to TRBJ1-6, with D hard to call. The ends were cut back, 5 bases at V and 15 bases at J, with 14 bases in the middle. Germline V gene lookup returns CDR1 SGHTA and CDR2 FQGNSA. The CDR3 sequence is 12 residues long. The CDR3 coding sequence is TGTGCCAGCAGCCCGGGCCTTCGGGACCTCCACTTT. Translating gives CASSPGLRDLHF.

The chain employs TRBV7-9 and TRBJ2-7, with D tentatively TRBD1 (6 bases). The CDR3 has 15 residues. V was pared by 7 bases and J by 2 bases, with 18 bases between. CDR1 is SEHNR, CDR2 FQNEAQ, per germline (reference sequence). DNA for the CDR3: TGTGCCAGCACCGATTCACAGGGTAACCCCTACGAGCAGTACTTC. Protein: CASTDSQGNPYEQYF.

A few counts support this clone. CDR3 coding DNA: TGTGCCAGCAGCCAATCAGGCCCTATAAGCAATCAGCCCCAGCATTTT. Translation: CASSQSGPISNQPQHF. V and J are TRBV3-1 (or the pseudogene TRBV3-2) and TRBJ1-5, with D uncertain. The germline V gene has CDR1 LGHDT and CDR2 YNNKEL (reference sequence). CDR3 size: 16 residues. V was cut by 2 bases and J by 1 base, with 12 bases left in between.

J is TRBJ1-6 and V is TRBV28; 8 bases are shared with TRBD1. The CDR3 covers 15 residues. Trimming cost V 0 bases and J 7 bases; bases outside gene matches: 2. Per the germline V gene, CDR1 is MDHEN and CDR2 is SYDVKM. Written as DNA, the CDR3 is TGTGCCAGCAGTTTATGGGACAGGGCGAATTCACCCCTCCACTTT. Its translation: CASSLWDRANSPLHF.

J is TRBJ2-2 and V is TRBV14; D gene unclear. Trimming took off 0 bases at V and 4 bases at J, with 6 bases between the two ends. The CDR3 is 14 residues long. Germline CDR1 SGHDN, CDR2 FVKESK. CDR3 protein: CASSQDIRTGELFF. CDR3 sequence (DNA): TGTGCCAGCAGCCAAGACATACGCACCGGGGAGCTGTTTTTT.

The chain carries TRBV15 and TRBJ2-1, with 10 bases that match TRBD2. Per the germline V gene, CDR1 is LNHNV and CDR2 is YYDKDF (reference sequence). Trimming removed 5 bases from V and 5 bases from J; junction bases left unmatched: 6. The CDR3 covers 15 residues. The chain's CDR3 is CATSGTSALDNEQFF. CDR3 coding DNA: TGTGCCACCAGCGGGACTAGCGCCTTAGACAATGAGCAGTTCTTC.

V and J are TRBV6-5 and TRBJ2-7; TRBD1 matches 9 bases. J was trimmed by 5 bases and V by 5 bases; bases with no gene match: 7. Per the germline V gene, CDR1 is MNHEY and CDR2 is SVGAGI. The CDR3 runs 14 residues. CDR3 sequence reads: CASSPGTGRNEQYF. DNA of the CDR3: TGTGCCAGCAGTCCCGGGACAGGGAGAAACGAGCAGTACTTC.

The chain recombines TRBV9 with TRBJ2-1, with 7 positions matching TRBD1. The CDR3 totals 15 residues. Germline lookup yields CDR1 SGDLS and CDR2 YYNGEE. V was clipped by 1 base and J by 6 bases; unmatched bases: 7. The CDR3 nucleotides are TGTGCCAGCAGCGTATCACAGGGGAACGGCAATGAGCAGTTCTTC. The encoded protein is CASSVSQGNGNEQFF.

This clone appeared once. J is TRBJ2-7 and V is TRBV19; no clear D gene. V lost 5 bases and J 2 bases, leaving 16 bases between the germline ends. The V gene's germline CDR1 is LNHDA and CDR2 SQIVND (reference sequence). The CDR3 is 15 amino acids. CDR3 in amino acids: CASSPGPSSAYEQYF. In DNA form, the CDR3 reads TGTGCCAGTAGTCCCGGGCCCTCATCCGCCTACGAGCAGTACTTC.

The chain joins TRBV19 to TRBJ1-4; possibly TRBD1 for D (5 bases). V was pared by 7 bases and J by 8 bases, with 17 bases between. CDR3 length: 14 residues. Germline V lookup: CDR1 LNHDA, CDR2 SQIVND (reference sequence). CDR3 residues: CASKEGRTTEKLFF. The CDR3 DNA reads TGTGCCAGTAAGGAGGGGCGAACCACGGAAAAACTGTTTTTT.

This chain uses TRBV2 with TRBJ1-6, with 7 bases that match TRBD1. The junction had 8 bases not matched to a gene; V was cut back by 8 bases and J by 10 bases. The CDR3 runs 13 residues. Germline V gene lookup returns CDR1 SNHLY and CDR2 FYNNEI. The CDR3 spells CASSAGGESPLHF. CDR3 in DNA: TGTGCCAGCTCCGCAGGGGGGGAATCACCCCTCCACTTT.

The chain links TRBV3-1 (or the pseudogene TRBV3-2) to TRBJ1-2; 9 nucleotides align to TRBD1. The V gene's germline CDR1 is LGHDT and CDR2 YNNKEL (reference sequence). The J segment lost 1 base and the V segment lost 6 bases, leaving 6 bases of the junction unmatched. The CDR3 has 15 residues. The chain's CDR3 is CASSHRGRGNYGYTF. The CDR3 bases are TGTGCCAGCAGTCACAGGGGGCGGGGTAACTATGGCTACACCTTC.

This clone came up once. The rearrangement uses TRBV10-1 and TRBJ2-1, with TRBD2 matching 10 bases. The CDR3 is 15 residues long. Germline V lookup: CDR1 WNHNN, CDR2 SYGVQD (reference sequence). V shed 4 bases and J 5 bases; nucleotides not matched to a gene: 5. The CDR3 region has the DNA TGCGCCAGCAGTGGGAGCGGGGGGGCAAACAATGAGCAGTTCTTC. This translates into CASSGSGGANNEQFF.

This clone was recorded only once. The CDR3 here is CSVAGQGTYEQYF. The CDR3 DNA sequence: TGCAGCGTTGCCGGACAGGGGACCTACGAGCAGTACTTC. This chain connects TRBV29-1 to TRBJ2-7; 9 bases line up with TRBD1. J lost 2 bases, V lost 4 bases, and 3 bases had no gene match. The CDR3 runs 13 residues. Germline V gene lookup returns CDR1 SQVTM and CDR2 ANQGSEA.

This chain joins TRBV5-8 and TRBJ2-1; 8 bases agree with TRBD1. J gave up 10 bases and V 4 bases, and 7 bases lay outside the gene matches. This CDR3 contains 13 residues. Germline-derived CDR1 and CDR2 are SGHTS and YDEGEE. The CDR3 reads CASSMTGAREQFF. CDR3 in DNA: TGTGCCAGCAGCATGACAGGGGCTCGAGAGCAGTTCTTC.

V is TRBV19 and J is TRBJ2-3, with D hard to call. The length of the CDR3 is 15 residues. Germline values: CDR1 LNHDA, CDR2 SQIVND (reference sequence). The V and J ends lost 0 bases and 4 bases respectively, with 11 bases between them. CDR3 residues: CASSIEGRRADTQYF. The CDR3 DNA is TGTGCCAGTAGTATAGAGGGCAGAAGGGCAGATACGCAGTATTTT.

The chain has TRBV6-6 and TRBJ1-2; D possibly corresponds to TRBD1 (6 bases). This CDR3 has 13 amino acids. V lost 10 bases and J lost 3, with 15 bases in between. Germline-derived CDR1 and CDR2 are MNHNY and SVGAGI (reference sequence). This chain's CDR3 is CATGGSNYYGYTF. As DNA, the CDR3 is TGTGCCACCGGGGGCAGTAATTACTATGGCTACACCTTC.

This chain connects TRBV7-9 to TRBJ1-6, with TRBD1 as a possible D gene (5 bases). With 0 bases removed from V and 9 bases from J, the gap between germline ends came to 21 bases. Germline values: CDR1 SEHNR, CDR2 FQNEAQ (reference sequence). The CDR3 sequence is 18 residues long. The CDR3 loop reads CASSLAGRTVDPVSPLHF. The CDR3 bases are TGTGCCAGCAGCTTAGCGGGGCGCACGGTGGACCCCGTTTCACCCCTCCACTTT.

This clone has just one count. The chain links TRBV19 to TRBJ1-1, with no clear D. V was pared by 5 bases and J by 3 bases, with 7 bases between. Per germline, CDR1 LNHDA and CDR2 SQIVND (reference sequence). The CDR3 runs 12 residues. CDR3 nucleotide sequence: TGTGCCAGTAGTGTCCCTTACACTGAAGCTTTCTTT. It codes for CASSVPYTEAFF.

The chain recombines TRBV7-9 with TRBJ2-6; the D gene could be TRBD1 or TRBD2 (7 bases each). V was shortened by 5 bases and J by 4 bases, with 15 bases between the two germline ends. CDR1 and CDR2 (germline): SEHNR, FQNEAQ (reference sequence). There are 16 residues in the CDR3. The CDR3 protein is CASSPGGARGANVLTF. In DNA form, the CDR3 reads TGTGCCAGCAGCCCAGGGGGGGCGCGCGGGGCCAACGTCCTGACTTTC.

This chain connects TRBV24-1 to TRBJ1-4; 11 bases fit TRBD1. Germline V gene lookup returns CDR1 KGHDR and CDR2 SFDVKD. The CDR3 length is 18 residues. V gave up 4 bases and J gave up 7 bases; unmatched junction bases: 13. CDR3 protein: CATSDPPGTGGRGEKLFF. The DNA of the CDR3 is TGTGCCACCAGTGACCCCCCCGGGACAGGGGGTAGAGGTGAAAAACTGTTTTTT.

This chain joins TRBV28 and TRBJ2-7, with D tentatively TRBD1 (5 bases). The CDR3 consists of 12 residues. Per the germline V gene, CDR1 is MDHEN and CDR2 is SYDVKM. V was cut by 3 bases and J by 9 bases, with 12 bases left in between. This CDR3 is CASSFGRDLQYF. The CDR3 nucleotides read TGTGCCAGCAGTTTCGGCAGGGATCTGCAGTACTTC.

The rearrangement joins TRBV6-5 to TRBJ1-2; 7 bases line up with TRBD1. Germline CDR1 is MNHEY and CDR2 is SVGAGI. The CDR3 loop spans 14 amino acids. Trimming removed 6 bases from V and 4 bases from J; junction bases left unmatched: 8. CDR3 sequence: CASSRQGGGYGYTF. In DNA, the CDR3 is TGTGCCAGCAGCCGACAGGGTGGGGGCTATGGCTACACCTTC.